The present T cell receptor beta chain was sequenced within a study of T cells in Graves' hyperthyroidism and ophthalmopathy. The CDR3 is 13 amino acids. Trimming removed 5 bases at V and 9 bases at J, with 16 bases between. Germline CDR1 reads LGHDT; CDR2 reads YNNKEL (reference sequence). The sample holds many counts of this clonotype. Regions amplified from RNA transcripts were the TCR beta CDR3 regions. First-round RT-PCR with HTBI primers amplified the TCR CDR3 region. MiXCR, applied by TCRdb to the multiplex PCR reads, yields one record per CDR3 protein. The repertoire holds fewer than 400,000 distinct CDR3 sequences, with 16% as singletons.

The sample was blood. The origin of this receptor is a man younger than 45 with Graves' hyperthyroidism. The chain uses TRBV3-1 and TRBJ2-5; D gene uncertain. CDR3 sequence reads: CASSMGPSVAQYF. DNA for the CDR3: TGTGCCAGCAGCATGGGCCCCTCAGTGGCCCAGTACTTC.